This is a list of T cell receptor beta chains from one sample in a study of blood T cell repertoires in COVID-19. Measured with immunoSEQ multiplex PCR; TCRdb has only the in-frame clones, and not every one. Among under 300,000 clones listed, approximately 84% were seen once. Material: peripheral blood. These receptors were collected from a human donor with COVID-19, enrolled during active disease. The donor label of this sample is uncertain. The CDR3 runs from the conserved cysteine through the conserved F or W. D genes are given only for firm matches. Part of the rows lack a size; the others show once, few, many or a class for expanded clones.

clone_size,d_call,v_call,j_call,cdr3_nt,cdr3_aa
NA,NA,TRBV28,TRBJ1-4,TGTGCCAGCAGTTTGCCGAGGGCATCCTTCAATGAAAAACTGTTTTTT,CASSLPRASFNEKLFF
few,NA,TRBV6-5,TRBJ1-3,TGTGCCAGCTCAAACGGGGGGTCTGTTGGAAACACCATATATTTT,CASSNGGSVGNTIYF
NA,TRBD1,TRBV28,TRBJ1-3,TGTGCCAGCAGTCCCCTGGGACAGACTCATTCTGGAAACACCATATATTTT,CASSPLGQTHSGNTIYF
NA,TRBD1,TRBV6-6,TRBJ1-5,TGTGCCAGCAGTCCTTACCGGACAGGGCCTCATAGCAATCAGCCCCAGCATTTT,CASSPYRTGPHSNQPQHF
NA,TRBD2,TRBV5-4,TRBJ2-1,TGTGCCAGCACGCCGGGACTAGCGGGAGGGGCACCCTACAATGAGCAGTTCTTC,CASTPGLAGGAPYNEQFF
NA,NA,TRBV6-5,TRBJ2-5,TGTGCCAGCAGTTTGCTATACCAAGAGACCCAGTACTTC,CASSLLYQETQYF
NA,TRBD2,TRBV27,TRBJ2-3,TGTGCCAGCAGTTTAAGGGAGGTCGCGGGAGTCTTGGATACGCAGTATTTT,CASSLREVAGVLDTQYF
once,NA,TRBV5-4,TRBJ2-2,TGTGCCAGCAGCTTTTACCGTCGCGACACCGGGGAGCTGTTTTTT,CASSFYRRDTGELFF
once,TRBD2,TRBV9,TRBJ2-7,TGTGCCAGCAGCAGAGCACTAGCGGGAGGGGAGGAGCAGTACTTC,CASSRALAGGEEQYF
NA,NA,TRBV28,TRBJ1-1,TGTGCCAGCAGTCCACCGCGGGAAACTTCTGAAGCTTTCTTT,CASSPPRETSEAFF
NA,NA,TRBV5-1,TRBJ1-1,TGCGCCAGGGAGGGATGGAAGGAGGAAGCTTTCTTT,CAREGWKEEAFF
few,NA,TRBV4-3,TRBJ2-7,TGCGCCAGCAGCCAAACCCCGTTAGGGGCCTACGAGCAGTACTTC,CASSQTPLGAYEQYF
NA,NA,TRBV30,TRBJ1-6,TGTGCCTGGAGTAGGAGTTTCTCCTATAATTCACCCCTCCACTTT,CAWSRSFSYNSPLHF
NA,TRBD1,TRBV20-1,TRBJ2-5,TGCAGTGCTAGTAGGACAGGGGCTGGGGAGACCCAGTACTTC,CSASRTGAGETQYF
NA,TRBD2,TRBV28,TRBJ2-7,TGTGCCAGCAGTTCACCTCTACTAGCGGGAGTACAGTACTTC,CASSSPLLAGVQYF
NA,NA,TRBV19,TRBJ2-2,TGTGCCAGTAGTATCCCCAGGGCCACCGGGGAGCTGTTTTTT,CASSIPRATGELFF
NA,TRBD1,TRBV19,TRBJ1-4,TGTGCCAGTAGTAAGCCAGGGGGCAATGAAAAACTGTTTTTT,CASSKPGGNEKLFF
once,NA,TRBV28,TRBJ1-3,TGTGCCAGCAGCCTCGGGGGCTCTGGAAACACCATATATTTT,CASSLGGSGNTIYF
NA,TRBD2,TRBV6-2/TRBV6-3,TRBJ2-7,TGTGCCAGCAGTTATGAGAGAACTAGCGGGAGGCTTAGGTACGAGCAGTACTTC,CASSYERTSGRLRYEQYF
NA,TRBD2,TRBV2,TRBJ2-2,TGTGCCAGCTTCCTCGGACTAGCGGGCACCGGGGAGCTGTTTTTT,CASFLGLAGTGELFF
NA,NA,TRBV18,TRBJ1-1,TGTGCCAGCTCACCACGGGGAGGAGGGGCAAACATGAACACTGAAGCTTTCTTT,CASSPRGGGANMNTEAFF
NA,TRBD1,TRBV5-1,TRBJ2-7,TGCGCCAGCAGCTTAACCCCGGGACAGGGGTTCTACGAGCAGTACTTC,CASSLTPGQGFYEQYF
NA,TRBD2,TRBV6-1,TRBJ2-1,TGTGCCAGCAGTGAATGGGGGACTAGCGGGAGTTGGGGCGGTGAGCAGTTCTTC,CASSEWGTSGSWGGEQFF
NA,NA,TRBV28,TRBJ1-4,TGTGCCAGCAGTAAACAGGGAACTAATGAAAAACTGTTTTTT,CASSKQGTNEKLFF
NA,TRBD2,TRBV7-3,TRBJ2-7,TGTGCCAGCAGCTTGTCGACTAGCGGGACCCACGAGCAGTACTTC,CASSLSTSGTHEQYF
NA,TRBD1,TRBV10-3,TRBJ2-2,TGTGCCATCCCCCCGGGACAGTCTATCGACCGGGGAGCTGTTTTT,CAIPPGQSIDRGAVF
NA,NA,TRBV19,TRBJ2-3,TGTGCCAGTACCCGGACAGTTTCTAGCACAGATACGCAGTATTTT,CASTRTVSSTDTQYF
NA,NA,TRBV7-8,TRBJ2-1,TGTGCCAGCAGCTTCACGGCGGATGAGCAGTTCTTC,CASSFTADEQFF
NA,NA,TRBV5-5,TRBJ1-6,TGTGCCAGCAGTCGTGCAGGGGACAATTCACCCCTCCACTTT,CASSRAGDNSPLHF
NA,NA,TRBV2,TRBJ2-7,TGTGCCAGCAGTGAATGGGTCGGGTTTAGTAGTAGCTCCTACGAGCAGTACTTC,CASSEWVGFSSSSYEQYF
NA,NA,TRBV5-1,TRBJ1-4,TGCGCCAGCAGCTTGGGACAGGTCGGTGAAAAACTGTTTTTT,CASSLGQVGEKLFF
NA,TRBD1,TRBV11-2,TRBJ2-3,TGTGCCAGCAGCTTAGCAGGGGGCGCGGATACGCAGTATTTT,CASSLAGGADTQYF
few,NA,TRBV28,TRBJ1-1,TGTGCCAGCAGCCAACCATCAGAGGTTGCTGAAGCTTTCTTT,CASSQPSEVAEAFF
NA,NA,TRBV6-5,TRBJ2-5,TGTGCCAGCAGTTACTCTATGGAGACCCAGTACTTC,CASSYSMETQYF
few,NA,TRBV28,TRBJ2-1,TGTGCCAGCGCTCTCCTAGGAGGCAATGAGCAGTTCTTC,CASALLGGNEQFF
NA,TRBD2,TRBV15,TRBJ2-1,TGTGCCACCAGCAGTGGACTAGCGGGAGACCACAATGAGCAGTTCTTC,CATSSGLAGDHNEQFF
NA,TRBD1,TRBV6-5,TRBJ2-7,TGTGCCAGCAGCAGGGACAGGGAGTCCGAGCAGTACTTC,CASSRDRESEQYF
once,NA,TRBV24-1,TRBJ2-7,TGTGCCACCAGTTCCAGGCGCTCCCACGAGCAGTACTTC,CATSSRRSHEQYF
NA,TRBD1,TRBV7-6,TRBJ2-2,TGTGCCAGCAGCTTCCTAGGACAGGGGGCGATCAGCACCGGGGAGCTGTTTTTT,CASSFLGQGAISTGELFF
NA,NA,TRBV30,TRBJ2-7,TGTGCCTGGAGTGGGGGGCGGGAGCAGTACTTC,CAWSGGREQYF
NA,NA,TRBV5-1,TRBJ1-6,TGCGCCAGCAGCTTGGCGGGCAGGGGATCGGGATCACCCCTCCACTTT,CASSLAGRGSGSPLHF
NA,TRBD1,TRBV28,TRBJ1-4,TGTGCCAGCAGTTTACAGGGGGCATCAACTAATGAAAAACTGTTTTTT,CASSLQGASTNEKLFF
NA,NA,TRBV28,TRBJ2-1,TGTGCCAGCAAACTCGGAGCCCCCCCTTATGGGGCCAATGAGCAGTTCTTC,CASKLGAPPYGANEQFF
NA,NA,TRBV12-5,TRBJ2-7,TGTGCTAGTGGTTTGGTAACGGGGTACGAGCAGTACTTC,CASGLVTGYEQYF
NA,NA,TRBV6-5,TRBJ1-1,TGTGCCAGCAGGGGCGAGCTGGTGAACACTGAAGCTTTCTTT,CASRGELVNTEAFF
NA,TRBD1,TRBV3-1/TRBV3-2,TRBJ1-2,TGTGCCAGCAGCCAAGCCCTCATGGGGACAGTCCCGACGAACTATGGCTACACCTTC,CASSQALMGTVPTNYGYTF
NA,NA,TRBV7-2,TRBJ1-5,TGTGCCAGCAGCTTAGGGCAGAATCAGCCCCAGCATTTT,CASSLGQNQPQHF
NA,NA,TRBV5-6,TRBJ2-7,TGTGCCAGCAGCTTGGATGGCCCAACTGAGGACGAGCAGTACTTC,CASSLDGPTEDEQYF